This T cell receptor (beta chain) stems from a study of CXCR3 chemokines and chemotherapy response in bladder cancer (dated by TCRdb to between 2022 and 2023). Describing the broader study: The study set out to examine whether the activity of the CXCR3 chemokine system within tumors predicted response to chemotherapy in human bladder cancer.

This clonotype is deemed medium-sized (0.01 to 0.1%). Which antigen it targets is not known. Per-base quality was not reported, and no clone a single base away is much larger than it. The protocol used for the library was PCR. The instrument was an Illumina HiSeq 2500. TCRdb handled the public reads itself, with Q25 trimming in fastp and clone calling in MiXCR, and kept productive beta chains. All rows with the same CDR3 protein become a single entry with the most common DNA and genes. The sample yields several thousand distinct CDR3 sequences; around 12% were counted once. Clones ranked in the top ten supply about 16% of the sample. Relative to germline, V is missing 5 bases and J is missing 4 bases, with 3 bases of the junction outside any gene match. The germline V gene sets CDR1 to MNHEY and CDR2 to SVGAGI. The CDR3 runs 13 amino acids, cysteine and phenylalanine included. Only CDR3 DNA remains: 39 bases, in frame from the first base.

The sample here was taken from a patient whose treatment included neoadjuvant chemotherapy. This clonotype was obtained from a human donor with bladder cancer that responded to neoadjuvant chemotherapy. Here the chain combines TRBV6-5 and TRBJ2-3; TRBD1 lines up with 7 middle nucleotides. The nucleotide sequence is TGTGCCAGCAGTGGGGACAGAGCAGATACGCAGTATTTT. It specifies CASSGDRADTQYF.